Listed here are 15 T cell receptor beta chains from one sample, sequenced in a study of CD8 T cells in ankylosing spondylitis. TCRdb reanalysed the 5' RACE reads using MiXCR and keeps one entry per CDR3 protein. The sample carries about 360,000 distinct CDR3 sequences, roughly 14% recorded once. The specimen was blood, either unsorted or a sorted T cell fraction (not recorded which). These receptors originate from a male donor with ankylosing spondylitis or in good health (not recorded which).

This clonotype was picked up a small number of times. Written as DNA, the CDR3 is TGCAGTGCTAACCCCCCGGGACGGAGAACAGGTGAAGCTTTCTTT. Its protein is CSANPPGRRTGEAFF. The J gene is TRBJ1-1, the V gene TRBV20-1, with a weak D call TRBD1 (5 bases). The CDR3 extends over 15 amino acids. Trimming pared 4 bases from V and 7 bases from J, leaving 22 bases between. CDR1 DFQATT and CDR2 SNEGSKA come from the germline V gene (reference sequence).

This clonotype was recorded a few times. The rearrangement uses TRBV5-1 and TRBJ2-3; D is undetermined. From germline, CDR1 is SGHRS and CDR2 YFSETQ. Trimming left V 0 bases short and J 2 bases short, with 10 bases between. The CDR3 loop spans 15 amino acids. The chain's CDR3 is CASSLDNGVTDTQYF. In DNA form, the CDR3 reads TGCGCCAGCAGCTTGGATAATGGGGTCACAGATACGCAGTATTTT. Full variable domain (outside the CDR3, taken from reference TRBV5-1 and TRBJ2-3): KAGVTQTPRYLIKTRGQQVTLSCSPISGHRSVSWYQQTPGQGLQFLFEYFSETQRNKGNFPGRFSGRQFSNSRSEMNVSTLELGDSALYLCASSLDNGVTDTQYFGPGTRLTVL.

The chain links TRBV4-1 to TRBJ1-1; possibly TRBD1 for D (5 bases). The CDR3 totals 15 residues. V was trimmed by 4 bases and J by 6 bases, leaving 18 bases between them. The germline V gene has CDR1 MGHRA and CDR2 YSYEKL. The CDR3 is CASSPSSGRRAEAFF. CDR3 DNA: TGCGCCAGCAGCCCCTCATCGGGGCGCAGGGCTGAAGCTTTCTTT.

The V and J genes are TRBV18 and TRBJ2-3; D remains unclear. Germline V lookup: CDR1 KGHSH, CDR2 LQKENI. CDR3 length: 12 amino acids. The V end lost 3 bases, the J end lost 14 bases, and 15 bases lay between the germline ends. CDR3 coding DNA: TGTGCCAGCTCACCTGAGTCGAGTCGGAGGTATTTT. Translation gives CASSPESSRRYF.

This clonotype was recorded a few times. CDR3 sequence (DNA): TGTGCCAGCAGCGGAGGGGGGTACACTGAAGCTTTCTTT. It yields the protein CASSGGGYTEAFF. The chain employs TRBV3-1 and TRBJ1-1, with D possibly being TRBD1 (6 bases). Trimming left V 5 bases short and J 3 bases short, with 10 bases between. The CDR3 extends over 13 amino acids. Germline V lookup: CDR1 LGHDT, CDR2 YNNKEL (reference sequence).

This chain connects TRBV27 to TRBJ2-7; 8 bases align to TRBD2. The CDR3 is made up of 14 amino acids. Trimming removed 5 bases from V and 5 bases from J; junction bases left unmatched: 8. Germline V gene data show CDR1 as MNHEY and CDR2 as SMNVEV (reference sequence). The CDR3 DNA follows: TGTGCCAGCAGTCTACGGGGGGGGCGCGACGAGCAGTACTTC. Translating it yields CASSLRGGRDEQYF.

The chain has TRBV29-1 and TRBJ1-1, with D perhaps matching TRBD1 (6 bases). This CDR3 region has 12 residues. Germline CDR1 is SQVTM and CDR2 is ANQGSEA. V was pared by 6 bases and J by 2 bases, with 10 bases between. For the CDR3, the DNA is TGCAGCGTACTGGACAGTAACACTGAAGCTTTCTTT. It specifies CSVLDSNTEAFF.

This clonotype showed up just a few times. The genes are TRBV5-6 and TRBJ1-2, with D possibly being TRBD1 (5 bases). The CDR3 is 14 residues long. CDR1 SGHDT and CDR2 YYEEEE come from the germline V gene. V was clipped by 1 base and J by 5 bases, with 12 bases between them. The DNA of the CDR3 is TGTGCCAGCAGCTTGCAGGGTCGAAGTTATGGCTACACCTTC. It is translated as CASSLQGRSYGYTF.

This clonotype was counted ten times or more. The chain joins TRBV11-2 to TRBJ2-1; TRBD1 matches 8 bases. V lost 1 base to trimming and J lost 7 bases; unmatched junction nucleotides: 6. The germline gives CDR1 SGHAT, CDR2 FQNNGV. The CDR3 runs 15 residues. The CDR3 coding sequence is TGTGCCAGCAGCTTAGCAGGGGGCGGATGGAATGAGCAGTTCTTC. Residues: CASSLAGGGWNEQFF.

This clonotype was seen only a few times. The chain carries TRBV25-1 and TRBJ1-2; D gene unclear. The CDR3 is 14 amino acids. Germline V lookup: CDR1 MGHDK, CDR2 SYGVNS. V was cut by 1 base and J by 8 bases, with 14 bases left in between. CDR3 DNA sequence: TGTGCCAGCAGTGAATGGGAAGGTCACGAGGGCTACACCTTC. It translates to CASSEWEGHEGYTF.

The chain joins TRBV12-3 or TRBV12-4 to TRBJ1-3, with 7 bases identical to TRBD1. The CDR3 contains 14 residues. The ends lost 7 bases at V and 1 base at J; junction bases unmatched: 4. For the CDR3, the DNA is TGTGCCAGCAAGAAGGGGGCATCTGGAAACACCATATATTTT. Residues: CASKKGASGNTIYF.

This clonotype was observed a few times. The chain links TRBV19 to TRBJ1-1, with no clear D. The CDR3 has 14 amino acids. Germline CDR1 is LNHDA and CDR2 is SQIVND (reference sequence). V lost 9 bases, J lost 0 bases, and 14 bases lay in between. CDR3 loop: CASRPSRVNTEAFF. DNA for the CDR3: TGTGCCAGCAGACCCTCGAGGGTGAACACTGAAGCTTTCTTT.

J is TRBJ1-4 and V is TRBV7-6; D uncertain. Per the germline V gene, CDR1 is SGHVS and CDR2 is FNYEAQ. The CDR3 contains 15 residues. The V end lost 5 bases, the J end lost 8 bases, and 18 bases lay between the germline ends. The CDR3 bases are TGTGCCAGCAGCCAGTTCCGCGGGCAGCGCGAAAAACTGTTTTTT. It encodes CASSQFRGQREKLFF.

This clonotype was detected ten times or more. This chain uses TRBV27 with TRBJ1-2; the D is unclear. Trimming removed 2 bases at V and 5 bases at J, with 12 bases between. The CDR3 is 14 amino acids. Germline loops: CDR1 MNHEY, CDR2 SMNVEV (reference sequence). The DNA of the CDR3 is TGTGCCAGCAGTTTAAGTGGAGGCGAGTATGGCTACACCTTC. Protein: CASSLSGGEYGYTF.

This clonotype showed up just a few times. The genes are TRBV12-3 or TRBV12-4 and TRBJ1-2; D gene ambiguous. The CDR3 consists of 12 residues. Trimming stripped 5 bases from V and 8 bases from J, with 12 bases between. CDR3 DNA sequence: TGTGCCAGCAGTCGCAACGGAGGCGGCTACACCTTC. This sequence encodes CASSRNGGGYTF.